These 5 T cell receptor beta chains originate from one sample sequenced in a study of control samples from healthy donors and cancer patients. Produced via immunoSEQ multiplex PCR; TCRdb's table is partial and in-frame only. The sample includes some 200,000 clones, about 93% of them seen just once. Sequencing was performed on blood. These receptors were obtained from a man in his late teens or twenties in good health.

The chain joins TRBV6-6 to TRBJ1-2; D unresolved. The V end was cut by 2 bases, the J end by 8 bases, with 3 bases between. CDR3 length: 10 amino acids. Germline V lookup: CDR1 MNHNY, CDR2 SVGAGI (reference sequence). The CDR3 loop reads CASSYHGYTF. CDR3 nucleotide sequence: TGTGCCAGCAGTTACCACGGCTACACCTTC.

The chain is built from TRBV14 and TRBJ1-3; D call uncertain. The V end was cut by 4 bases, the J end by 4 bases, with 11 bases between. The CDR3 is 14 amino acids. Germline CDR1 reads SGHDN; CDR2 reads FVKESK. The CDR3 DNA sequence: TGTGCCAGCAGCCCGCTTCAGACAGGAAACACCATATATTTT. As protein: CASSPLQTGNTIYF. Looking up the rest from reference TRBV14 and TRBJ1-3 gives the full variable domain: EAGVTQFPSHSVIEKGQTVTLRCDPISGHDNLYWYRRVMGKEIKFLLHFVKESKQDESGMPNNRFLAERTGGTYSTLKVQPAELEDSGVYFCASSPLQTGNTIYFGEGSWLTVV.

This chain connects TRBV7-9 to TRBJ1-3; unclear D gene. Germline V gene sequence: CDR1 SEHNR, CDR2 FQNEAQ (reference sequence). CDR3 length equals 13 residues. The V and J ends lost 1 base and 2 bases respectively, with 3 bases between them. CDR3 in DNA: TGTGCCAGCAGCTTAGAGCCTGGAAACACCATATATTTT. Its translation: CASSLEPGNTIYF.

V and J are TRBV28 and TRBJ2-4; TRBD1 aligns across 9 bases. Losses at the gene ends were 5 bases for V and 7 bases for J; bases not matched to a gene: 9. The CDR3 sequence is 15 residues long. Germline V gene data show CDR1 as MDHEN and CDR2 as SYDVKM. The CDR3 bases are TGTGCCAGCAGTAAACAATCGGGACAGGGTAACATTCAGTACTTC. This codes for CASSKQSGQGNIQYF.

This clone is a singleton in its sample. This rearrangement joins TRBV6-1 to TRBJ1-4; no firm D call. This CDR3 comprises 12 residues. Germline-derived CDR1 and CDR2 are MNHNS and SASEGT. Trimming removed 3 bases at V and 5 bases at J, with 4 bases between. CDR3 protein: CASSDRNEKLFF. The CDR3 coding sequence is TGTGCCAGCAGTGACAGGAATGAAAAACTGTTTTTT.